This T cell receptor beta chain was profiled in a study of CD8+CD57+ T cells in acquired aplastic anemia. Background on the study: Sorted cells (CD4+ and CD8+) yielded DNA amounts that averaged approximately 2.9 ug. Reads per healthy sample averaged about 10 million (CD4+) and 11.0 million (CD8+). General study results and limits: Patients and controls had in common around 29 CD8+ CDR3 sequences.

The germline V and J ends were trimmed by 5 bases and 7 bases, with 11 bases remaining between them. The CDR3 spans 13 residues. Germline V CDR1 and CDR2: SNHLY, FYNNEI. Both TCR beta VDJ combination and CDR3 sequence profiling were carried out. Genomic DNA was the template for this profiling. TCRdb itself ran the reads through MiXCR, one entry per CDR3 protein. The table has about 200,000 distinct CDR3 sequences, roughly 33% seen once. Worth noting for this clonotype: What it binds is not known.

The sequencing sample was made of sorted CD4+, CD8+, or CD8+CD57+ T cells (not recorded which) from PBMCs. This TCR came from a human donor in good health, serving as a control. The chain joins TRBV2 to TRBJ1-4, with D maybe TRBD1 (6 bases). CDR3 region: CASSPQGGEKLFF. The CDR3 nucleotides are TGTGCCAGCAGTCCACAGGGTGGTGAAAAACTGTTTTTT.